This T cell receptor (beta chain) was found in a study of T cell repertoires in cytomegalovirus infection. Study-wide background: Public TCR beta signatures indicated both CMV infection and matching HLA type.

TCRdb independently ran MiXCR on the reads; one entry per CDR3 protein. The sample lists some 220,000 distinct CDR3 sequences, over 9% occurring once. General study results and limits: Carriers of CMV and the relevant HLA type were discriminated by public TCR beta frequency.

This clonotype has ten or more counts. Its antigen remains unknown. Trimming left V 1 base short and J 4 bases short, with 8 bases between. The CDR3 extends over 13 amino acids. The material sequenced was PBMCs. The TCR was taken from a human donor in good health (CMV status not recorded). Some clones in this sample may be carry-over from other donors' samples. J is TRBJ2-7 and V is TRBV12-3 or TRBV12-4, with unresolved D. CDR3 region: CASSLGPPYEQYF. CDR3 sequence (DNA): TGTGCCAGCAGTTTAGGGCCTCCTTACGAGCAGTACTTC.